These 5 T cell receptor beta chains came from one sample sequenced in a study of patients and donors after allogeneic stem cell transplantation. TCRdb fed the RT-PCR reads into MiXCR, producing one record per CDR3 protein. Of roughly 880,000 distinct CDR3 sequences in the sample, under 20% were seen once. Sequencing input: blood, either unsorted or a sorted T cell fraction (not recorded which). Receptor source: a human donor who was either an allogeneic HSCT recipient or a stem cell or donor lymphocyte infusion donor (not recorded which). It is not recorded whose cells these are; they may come from a transplant donor.

The chain recombines TRBV11-3 with TRBJ1-1; no clear D. The CDR3 runs to 14 residues. The germline V and J ends were trimmed by 2 bases and 5 bases, with 12 bases remaining between them. Germline CDR1 reads SGHNT; CDR2 reads YENEEA. CDR3: CASSLSPAETEAFF. CDR3 DNA sequence: TGTGCCAGCAGCTTATCCCCGGCGGAGACTGAAGCTTTCTTT.

The chain has TRBV6-1 and TRBJ2-3; 11 bases map to TRBD2. The CDR3 covers 17 residues. In germline, CDR1 is MNHNS, CDR2 SASEGT. V shed 2 bases and J 2 bases; nucleotides not matched to a gene: 6. DNA of the CDR3: TGTGCCAGCAGTGAACTGTCTAGCGGGGGGATCACAGATACGCAGTATTTT. The encoded protein is CASSELSSGGITDTQYF.

This chain links TRBV18 with TRBJ1-2; D is perhaps TRBD1 (6 bases). The CDR3 loop spans 14 amino acids. Per the germline V gene, CDR1 is KGHSH and CDR2 is LQKENI. Trimming removed 0 bases from V and 4 bases from J, with 9 bases in between. CDR3 sequence reads: CASSPPDRVYGYTF. The DNA of the CDR3 is TGTGCCAGCTCACCACCGGACAGAGTCTATGGCTACACCTTC.

This clonotype has more than one count but fewer than ten. The rearrangement joins TRBV19 to TRBJ2-2; possibly TRBD2 for D (5 bases). The germline V gene encodes CDR1 LNHDA and CDR2 SQIVND (reference sequence). The length of the CDR3 is 14 residues. V lost 3 bases and J 7 bases, leaving 12 bases between the germline ends. Here the CDR3 reads CASSMYGDVGELFF. The CDR3 DNA reads as TGTGCCAGTAGTATGTACGGGGATGTCGGGGAGCTGTTTTTT.

This clonotype came up a few times. V and J are TRBV18 and TRBJ2-1; D gene uncertain. Germline values: CDR1 KGHSH, CDR2 LQKENI. The V end lost 3 bases, the J end lost 10 bases, and 16 bases lay between the germline ends. The CDR3 has 14 residues. In nucleotides, the CDR3 is TGTGCCAGCTCACCTATTGACATGGCTGGGGAGCAGTTCTTC. Amino acids: CASSPIDMAGEQFF.